This T cell receptor (beta chain) emerged from a study of blood T cells in healthy people across ages. Study conclusions and caveats: Fewer expanded clones and more diversity marked long-lived versus aged donors.

In germline, CDR1 is SGHTA, CDR2 FQGTGA. J gave up 6 bases and V 3 bases, and 2 bases lay outside the gene matches. The CDR3 has 14 amino acids. PCR was performed a second time for about 7 to 11 cycles using a sample-barcoded 5' primer and a J-beta primer mix. TCRdb independently ran MiXCR on the 5' RACE reads; one entry per CDR3 protein. The profile covers roughly 1,000,000 distinct CDR3 sequences, with approximately 25% appearing a single time and approximately 0.71% taken by the ten largest. On this clonotype: Its antigen is not known.

These data also featured in a second study, about T cells of mothers and their children.

V gene TRBV7-3 combines with J gene TRBJ2-1; 10 bases line up with TRBD2. The sequencing input was blood. This sequence originates from a girl aged 2 to 10 in good health. Written as DNA, the CDR3 is TGTGCCAGCAGCTTCGCTAGCGGGAGCAATGAGCAGTTCTTC. Translation: CASSFASGSNEQFF.